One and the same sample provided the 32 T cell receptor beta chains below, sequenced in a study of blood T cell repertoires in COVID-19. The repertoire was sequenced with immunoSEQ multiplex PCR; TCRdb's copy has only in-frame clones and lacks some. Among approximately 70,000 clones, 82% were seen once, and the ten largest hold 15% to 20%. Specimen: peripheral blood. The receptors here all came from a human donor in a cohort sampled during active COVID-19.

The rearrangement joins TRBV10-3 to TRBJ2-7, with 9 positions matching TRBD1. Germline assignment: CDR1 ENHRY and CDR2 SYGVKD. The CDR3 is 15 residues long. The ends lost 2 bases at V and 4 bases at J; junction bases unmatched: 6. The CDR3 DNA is TGTGCCATCAGTGAGCCGGGACAGGGCGCTTACGAGCAGTACTTC. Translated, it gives CAISEPGQGAYEQYF.

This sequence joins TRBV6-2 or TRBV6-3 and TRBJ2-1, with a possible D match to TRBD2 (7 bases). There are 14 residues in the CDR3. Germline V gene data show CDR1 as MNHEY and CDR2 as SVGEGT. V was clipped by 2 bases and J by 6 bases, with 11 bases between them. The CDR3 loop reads CASSYKGGGNEQFF. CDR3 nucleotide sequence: TGTGCCAGCAGTTACAAAGGGGGGGGCAATGAGCAGTTCTTC.

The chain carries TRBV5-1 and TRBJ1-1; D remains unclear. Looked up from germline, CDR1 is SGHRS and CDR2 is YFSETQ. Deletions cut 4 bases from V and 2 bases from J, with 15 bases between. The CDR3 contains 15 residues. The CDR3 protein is CASSLRTNGNTEAFF. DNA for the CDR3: TGCGCCAGCAGCCTTCGTACTAACGGTAACACTGAAGCTTTCTTT.

DNA for the CDR3: TGTGCCAGCAGCTATAGAGCCGGGACAGGGGACGACGAGCAGTACTTC. Translating it yields CASSYRAGTGDDEQYF. The chain uses TRBV7-9 and TRBJ2-7; 10 bases map to TRBD1. The germline V gene has CDR1 SEHNR and CDR2 FQNEAQ (reference sequence). CDR3 length equals 16 residues. J was trimmed by 5 bases and V by 4 bases; bases with no gene match: 11.

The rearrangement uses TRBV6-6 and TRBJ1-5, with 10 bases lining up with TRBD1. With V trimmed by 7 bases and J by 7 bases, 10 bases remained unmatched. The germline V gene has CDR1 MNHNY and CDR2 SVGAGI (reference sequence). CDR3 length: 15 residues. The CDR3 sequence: CASKGMTGGGQPQHF. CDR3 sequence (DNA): TGTGCCAGCAAAGGAATGACAGGGGGCGGACAGCCCCAGCATTTT.

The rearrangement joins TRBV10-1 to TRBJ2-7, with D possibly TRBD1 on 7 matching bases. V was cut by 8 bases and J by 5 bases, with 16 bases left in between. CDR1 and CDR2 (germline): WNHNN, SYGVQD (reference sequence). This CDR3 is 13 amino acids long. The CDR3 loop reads CASCLEGAHEQYF. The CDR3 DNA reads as TGCGCCAGCTGTTTGGAGGGGGCCCACGAGCAGTACTTC.

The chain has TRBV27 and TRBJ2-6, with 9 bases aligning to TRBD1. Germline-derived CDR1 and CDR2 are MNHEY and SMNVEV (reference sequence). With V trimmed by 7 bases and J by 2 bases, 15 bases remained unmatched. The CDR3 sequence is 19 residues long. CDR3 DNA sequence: TGTGCCAGCACCCGAATCGGGACAGGGAAAATTGCTGGGGCCAACGTCCTGACTTTC. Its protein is CASTRIGTGKIAGANVLTF.

CDR3 amino acids: CASSLGTAGAEAFF. CDR3 nucleotides: TGCGCCAGCAGCTTGGGGACGGCAGGGGCTGAAGCTTTCTTT. The chain employs TRBV5-1 and TRBJ1-1; D possibly corresponds to TRBD1 (6 bases). CDR3 length: 14 amino acids. Trimming shortened V by 0 bases and J by 6 bases, and 12 bases separated the two germline ends. Germline-derived CDR1 and CDR2 are SGHRS and YFSETQ.

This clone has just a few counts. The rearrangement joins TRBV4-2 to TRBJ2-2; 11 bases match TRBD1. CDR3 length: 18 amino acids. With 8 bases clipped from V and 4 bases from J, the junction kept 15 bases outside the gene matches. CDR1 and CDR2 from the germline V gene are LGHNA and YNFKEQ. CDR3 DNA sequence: TGTGCCAGCTCCCGATCTTCTCCGGGACAGGGGGGCACCGGGGAGCTGTTTTTT. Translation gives CASSRSSPGQGGTGELFF.

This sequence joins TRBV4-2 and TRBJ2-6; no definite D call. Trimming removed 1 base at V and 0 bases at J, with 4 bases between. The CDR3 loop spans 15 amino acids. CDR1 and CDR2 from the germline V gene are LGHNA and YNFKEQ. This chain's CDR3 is CASSQVSSGANVLTF. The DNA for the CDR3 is TGTGCCAGCAGCCAAGTCAGCTCTGGGGCCAACGTCCTGACTTTC.

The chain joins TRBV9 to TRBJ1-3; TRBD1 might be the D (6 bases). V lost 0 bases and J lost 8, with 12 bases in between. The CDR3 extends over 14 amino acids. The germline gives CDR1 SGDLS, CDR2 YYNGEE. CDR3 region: CASSVEQPGDTIYF. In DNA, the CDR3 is TGTGCCAGCAGCGTAGAACAACCAGGGGACACCATATATTTT. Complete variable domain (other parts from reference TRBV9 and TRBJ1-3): DSGVTQTPKHLITATGQRVTLRCSPRSGDLSVYWYQQSLDQGLQFLIQYYNGEERAKGNILERFSAQQFPDLHSELNLSSLELGDSALYFCASSVEQPGDTIYFGEGSWLTVV.

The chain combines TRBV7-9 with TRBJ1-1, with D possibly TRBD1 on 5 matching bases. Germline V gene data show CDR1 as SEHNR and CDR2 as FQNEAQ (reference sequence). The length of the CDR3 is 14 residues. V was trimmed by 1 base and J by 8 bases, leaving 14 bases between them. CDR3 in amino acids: CASSLVDSREEAFF. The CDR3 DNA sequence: TGTGCCAGCAGCTTAGTCGACAGCAGAGAAGAAGCTTTCTTT.

CDR3 DNA: TGCAGTGCTAGTCCGCCAGGGGATAATTCACCCCTCCACTTT. Its translation is CSASPPGDNSPLHF. The chain has TRBV20-1 and TRBJ1-6; D might be TRBD1 (6 bases). V was shortened by 3 bases and J by 5 bases, with 11 bases between the two germline ends. CDR3 size: 14 residues. The germline V gene has CDR1 DFQATT and CDR2 SNEGSKA (reference sequence).

DNA for the CDR3: TGTGCCAGCAGTACCTCTAGCGGGGAAAGGTCGTACGAGCAGTACTTC. Encoded protein: CASSTSSGERSYEQYF. This chain links TRBV27 with TRBJ2-7; 9 bases agree with TRBD2. The CDR3 is made up of 16 amino acids. The germline V gene has CDR1 MNHEY and CDR2 SMNVEV (reference sequence). With 5 bases clipped from V and 4 bases from J, the junction kept 12 bases outside the gene matches.

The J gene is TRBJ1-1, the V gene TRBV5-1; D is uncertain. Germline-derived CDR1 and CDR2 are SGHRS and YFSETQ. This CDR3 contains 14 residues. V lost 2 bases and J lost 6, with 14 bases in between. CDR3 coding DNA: TGCGCCAGCAGCTTAGATTTGAGTGGTCCTGAAGCTTTCTTT. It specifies CASSLDLSGPEAFF.

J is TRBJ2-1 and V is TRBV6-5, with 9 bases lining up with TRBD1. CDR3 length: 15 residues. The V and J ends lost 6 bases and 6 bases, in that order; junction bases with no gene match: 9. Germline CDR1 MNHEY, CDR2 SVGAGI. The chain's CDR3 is CASRAGTGYVNEQFF. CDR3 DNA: TGTGCCAGCAGAGCCGGGACAGGGTACGTCAATGAGCAGTTCTTC.

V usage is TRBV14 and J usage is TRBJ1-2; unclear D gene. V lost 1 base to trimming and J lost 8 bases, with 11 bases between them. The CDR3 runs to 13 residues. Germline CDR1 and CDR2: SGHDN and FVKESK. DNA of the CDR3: TGTGCCAGCAGCCAAGTAAGCGCGGGAGGCTACACCTTC. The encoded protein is CASSQVSAGGYTF. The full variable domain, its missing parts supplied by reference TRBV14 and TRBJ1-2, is EAGVTQFPSHSVIEKGQTVTLRCDPISGHDNLYWYRRVMGKEIKFLLHFVKESKQDESGMPNNRFLAERTGGTYSTLKVQPAELEDSGVYFCASSQVSAGGYTFGSGTRLTVV.

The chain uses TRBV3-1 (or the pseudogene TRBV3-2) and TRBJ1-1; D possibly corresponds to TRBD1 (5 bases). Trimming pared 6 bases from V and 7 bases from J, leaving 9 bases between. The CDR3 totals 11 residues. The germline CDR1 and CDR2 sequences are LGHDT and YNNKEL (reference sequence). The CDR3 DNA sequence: TGTGCCAGCAGTTTCGACAGTGAAGCTTTCTTT. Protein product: CASSFDSEAFF.

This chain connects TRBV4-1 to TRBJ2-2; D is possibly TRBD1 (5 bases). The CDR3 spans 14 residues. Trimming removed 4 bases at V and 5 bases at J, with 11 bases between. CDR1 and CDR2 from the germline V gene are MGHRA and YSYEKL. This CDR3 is CASSPFSGTGELFF. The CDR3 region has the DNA TGCGCCAGCAGCCCGTTTTCAGGGACCGGGGAGCTGTTTTTT.

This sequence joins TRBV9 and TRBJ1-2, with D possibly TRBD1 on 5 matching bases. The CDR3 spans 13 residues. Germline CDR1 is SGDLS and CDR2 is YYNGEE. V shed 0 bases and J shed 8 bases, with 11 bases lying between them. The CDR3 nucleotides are TGTGCCAGCAGCGTAGGGGACGGGGGAGGCTACACCTTC. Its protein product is CASSVGDGGGYTF.

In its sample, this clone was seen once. CDR3 DNA sequence: TGTGCCAGCAGTGAGTCTGGGGGCGATCAGCCCCAGCATTTT. Residues: CASSESGGDQPQHF. The chain combines TRBV6-1 with TRBJ1-5; weak D call: TRBD1 (6 bases). V dropped 3 bases and J dropped 5 bases, with 11 bases sitting between them. There are 14 residues in the CDR3. Germline V gene sequence: CDR1 MNHNS, CDR2 SASEGT.

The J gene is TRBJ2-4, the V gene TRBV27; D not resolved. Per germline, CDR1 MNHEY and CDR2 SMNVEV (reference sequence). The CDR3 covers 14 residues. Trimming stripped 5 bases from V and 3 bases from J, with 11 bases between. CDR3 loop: CASSAVSVKNIQYF. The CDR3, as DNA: TGTGCCAGCAGTGCGGTTAGTGTCAAAAACATTCAGTACTTC.

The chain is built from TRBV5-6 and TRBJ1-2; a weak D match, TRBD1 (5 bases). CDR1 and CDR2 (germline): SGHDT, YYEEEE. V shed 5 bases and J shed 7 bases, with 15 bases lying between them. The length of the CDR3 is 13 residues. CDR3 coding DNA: TGTGCCAGCAGTCTGACGGGGGGTGGTGGCTACACCTTC. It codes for CASSLTGGGGYTF.

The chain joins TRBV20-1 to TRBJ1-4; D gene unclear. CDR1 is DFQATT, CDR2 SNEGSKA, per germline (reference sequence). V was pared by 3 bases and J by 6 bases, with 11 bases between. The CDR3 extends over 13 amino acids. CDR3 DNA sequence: TGCAGTGCTAGTCAGTTCGCTGATGAAAAACTGTTTTTT. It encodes CSASQFADEKLFF.

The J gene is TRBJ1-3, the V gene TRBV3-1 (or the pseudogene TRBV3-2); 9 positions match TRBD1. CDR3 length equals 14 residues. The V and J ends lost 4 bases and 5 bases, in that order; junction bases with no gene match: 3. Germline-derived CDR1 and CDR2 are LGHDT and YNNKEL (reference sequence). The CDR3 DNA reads TGTGCCAGCAGCCCGACAGGGGGTAGAAACACCATATATTTT. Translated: CASSPTGGRNTIYF.

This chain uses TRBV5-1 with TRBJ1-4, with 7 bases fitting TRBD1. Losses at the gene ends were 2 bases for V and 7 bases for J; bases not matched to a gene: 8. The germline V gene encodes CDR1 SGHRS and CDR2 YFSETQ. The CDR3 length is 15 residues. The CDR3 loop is CASSLIQGIGEKLFF. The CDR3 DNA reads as TGCGCCAGCAGCTTAATACAGGGGATAGGTGAAAAACTGTTTTTT.

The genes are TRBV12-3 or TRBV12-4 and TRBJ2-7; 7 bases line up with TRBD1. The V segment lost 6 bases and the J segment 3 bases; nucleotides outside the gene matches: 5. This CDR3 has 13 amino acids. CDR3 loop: CASSPAGGYEQYF. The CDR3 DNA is TGTGCCAGCAGCCCGGCAGGGGGCTACGAGCAGTACTTC.

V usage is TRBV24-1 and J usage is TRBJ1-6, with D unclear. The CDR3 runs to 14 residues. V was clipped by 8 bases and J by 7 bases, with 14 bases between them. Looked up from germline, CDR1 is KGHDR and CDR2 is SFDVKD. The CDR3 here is CATTQGDQNSPLHF. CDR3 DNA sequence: TGTGCCACCACCCAAGGAGATCAGAATTCACCCCTCCACTTT.

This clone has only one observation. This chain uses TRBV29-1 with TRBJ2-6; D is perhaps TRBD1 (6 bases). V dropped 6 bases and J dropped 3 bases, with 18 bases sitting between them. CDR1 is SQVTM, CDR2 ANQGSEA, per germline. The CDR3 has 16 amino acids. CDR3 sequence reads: CSVASQGALGANVLTF. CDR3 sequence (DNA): TGCAGCGTCGCCTCACAGGGCGCCCTTGGGGCCAACGTCCTGACTTTC.

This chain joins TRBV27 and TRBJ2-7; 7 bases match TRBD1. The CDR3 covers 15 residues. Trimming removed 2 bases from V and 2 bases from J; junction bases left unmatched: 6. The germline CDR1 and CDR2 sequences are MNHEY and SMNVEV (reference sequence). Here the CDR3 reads CASSLMAGTAYEQYF. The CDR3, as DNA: TGTGCCAGCAGTTTAATGGCCGGGACAGCCTACGAGCAGTACTTC.

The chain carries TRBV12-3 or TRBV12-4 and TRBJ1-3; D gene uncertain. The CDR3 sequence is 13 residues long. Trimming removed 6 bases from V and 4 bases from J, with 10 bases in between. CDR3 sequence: CASRPAGGNTIYF. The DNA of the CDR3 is TGTGCCAGCAGGCCAGCGGGCGGAAACACCATATATTTT.

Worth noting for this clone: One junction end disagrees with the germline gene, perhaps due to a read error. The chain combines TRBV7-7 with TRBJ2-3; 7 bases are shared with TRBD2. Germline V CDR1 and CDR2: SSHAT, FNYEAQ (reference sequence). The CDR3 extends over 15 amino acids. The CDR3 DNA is TGTGCTAGCAGCCCCGGAAGCGGGGTCACAGATACGCAGTATTTT. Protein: CASSPGSGVTDTQYF.